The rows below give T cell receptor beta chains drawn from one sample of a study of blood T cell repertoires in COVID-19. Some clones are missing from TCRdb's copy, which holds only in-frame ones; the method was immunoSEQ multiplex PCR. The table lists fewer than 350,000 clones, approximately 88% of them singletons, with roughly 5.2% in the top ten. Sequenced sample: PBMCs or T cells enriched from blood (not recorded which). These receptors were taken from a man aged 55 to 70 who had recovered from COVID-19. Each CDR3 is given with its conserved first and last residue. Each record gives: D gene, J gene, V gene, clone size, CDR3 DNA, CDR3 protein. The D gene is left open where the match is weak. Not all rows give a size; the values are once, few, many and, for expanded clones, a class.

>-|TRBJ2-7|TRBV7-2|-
TGTGCCAGCAGCTTTCACTACGAGCAGTACTTC
CASSFHYEQYF
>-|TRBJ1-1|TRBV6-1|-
TGTGCCAGCAGTGAACAGGGGAGAATGAACACTGAAGCTTTCTTT
CASSEQGRMNTEAFF
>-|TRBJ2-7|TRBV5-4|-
TGTGCCAGCAGCTTGGCCGGTTCCGCCTACGAGCAGTACTTC
CASSLAGSAYEQYF
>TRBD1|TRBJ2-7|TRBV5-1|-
TGCGCCAGCAGCGGGGGACAGGGAGCTTACGAAGAGCAGTACTTC
CASSGGQGAYEEQYF
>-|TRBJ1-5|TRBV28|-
TGTGCCAGCAGTTTCCCGGGGGATTATCAGCCCCAGCATTTT
CASSFPGDYQPQHF
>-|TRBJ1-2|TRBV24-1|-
TGTGCCACCAGTGATTTCTCTTCGGAGACAGGAAAAGGCTATGGCTACACCTTC
CATSDFSSETGKGYGYTF
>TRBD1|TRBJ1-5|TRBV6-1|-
TGTGCCAGCAGTGTGTTTATAGGGACAGGGGTAAGTCAGCCCCAGCATTTT
CASSVFIGTGVSQPQHF
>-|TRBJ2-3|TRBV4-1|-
TGCGCCAGCAGCCAGGGCCCCGGGGAACGTGGGACAGATACGCAGTATTTT
CASSQGPGERGTDTQYF
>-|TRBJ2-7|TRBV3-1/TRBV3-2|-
TGTGCCAGCAGCCAAGTAGGACTAAACCCCTCCTACGGGCAGTACTTC
CASSQVGLNPSYGQYF
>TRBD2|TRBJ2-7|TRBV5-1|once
TGCGCCAGCAGCTCGTTGACTAGCGGGAGCTCCTACGAGCAGTACTTC
CASSSLTSGSSYEQYF
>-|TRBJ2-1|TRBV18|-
TGTGCCAGCTCACCTAACCCCGGGGACATTGAGCAGTTCTTC
CASSPNPGDIEQFF
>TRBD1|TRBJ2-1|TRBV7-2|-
TGTGCCAGCAGCCCCGGACAGGGGGCGCGGCATGAGCAGTTCTTC
CASSPGQGARHEQFF
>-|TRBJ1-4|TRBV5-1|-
TGCGCCAGCAGCCTACAGGCGGTAGGCCTAGAAAAACTGTTTTTT
CASSLQAVGLEKLFF